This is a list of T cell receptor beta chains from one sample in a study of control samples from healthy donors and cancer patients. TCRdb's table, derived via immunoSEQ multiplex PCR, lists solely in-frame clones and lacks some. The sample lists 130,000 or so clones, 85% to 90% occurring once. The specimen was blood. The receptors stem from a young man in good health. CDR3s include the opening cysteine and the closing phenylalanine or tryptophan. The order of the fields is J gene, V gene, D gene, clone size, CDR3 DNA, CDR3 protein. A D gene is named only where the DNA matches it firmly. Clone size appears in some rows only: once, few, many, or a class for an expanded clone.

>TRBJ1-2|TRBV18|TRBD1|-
TGTGCCAGCTCTCCCGACAGGGGGGGAAACTATGGCTACACCTTC
CASSPDRGGNYGYTF
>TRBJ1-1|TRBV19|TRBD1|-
TGTGCCAGTAGTCTTCGACAGGGGAACACTGAAGCTTTCTTT
CASSLRQGNTEAFF
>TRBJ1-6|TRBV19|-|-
TGTGCCAGTAGTACACAGGGCTGGGTTGGCTCACCCCTCCACTTT
CASSTQGWVGSPLHF
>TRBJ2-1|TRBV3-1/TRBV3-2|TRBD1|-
TGTGCCAGCAGCCAAGATCTAGGACAGGGTGGCCATGAGCAGTTCTTC
CASSQDLGQGGHEQFF
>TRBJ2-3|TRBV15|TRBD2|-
TGTGCCACCAGCAGAGATGAGGCGGGGGGCCAAGATACGCAGTATTTT
CATSRDEAGGQDTQYF
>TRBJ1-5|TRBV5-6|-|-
TGTGCCAGCAGCTTGTGGGGAGCTCCGAATCAGCCCCAGCATTTT
CASSLWGAPNQPQHF
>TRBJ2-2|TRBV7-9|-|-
TGTGCCAGCAGCTTAGACAGCCCTAACACCGGGGAGCTGTTTTTT
CASSLDSPNTGELFF
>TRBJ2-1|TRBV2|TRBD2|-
TGTGCCAGCAGACTAGCGGGGGCCTACAATGAGCAGTTCTTC
CASRLAGAYNEQFF
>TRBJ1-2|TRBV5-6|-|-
TGTGCCAGCAGCTTGGAGGAGAAAGGCTACACCTTC
CASSLEEKGYTF
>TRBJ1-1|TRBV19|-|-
TGTGCCAGTAGTAGTTCAGTCTTCTACACTGAAGCTTTCTTT
CASSSSVFYTEAFF
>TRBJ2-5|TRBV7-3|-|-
TGTGCCAGCAGCCTAACCGGGGGCCCGTCGACCCAGTACTTC
CASSLTGGPSTQYF
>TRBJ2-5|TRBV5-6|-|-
TGTGCCAGCAGTCCTATCGTAGGGAGAAGAGAGACCCAGTACTTC
CASSPIVGRRETQYF
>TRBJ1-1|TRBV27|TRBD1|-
TGTGCCAGCAGTTCGGACAGGGGGCGACGGACTGAAGCTTTCTTT
CASSSDRGRRTEAFF
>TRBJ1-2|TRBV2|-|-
TGTGCCAGCAGTGGACCCCAGGCCGCCTATGGCTACACCTTC
CASSGPQAAYGYTF
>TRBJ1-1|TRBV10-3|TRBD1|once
TGTGCCATCAGTGGACAGGGGGGCGACACTGAAGCTTTCTTT
CAISGQGGDTEAFF
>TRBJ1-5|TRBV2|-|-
TGTGCCAGCAGTTTGGAAGGAAGCAATCAGCCCCAGCATTTT
CASSLEGSNQPQHF
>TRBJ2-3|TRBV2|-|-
TGTGCCAGCGGCAGGGGACGAACCCCCGGGGATACGCAGTATTTT
CASGRGRTPGDTQYF